This entry lists 19 T cell receptor beta chains sequenced from one sample in a study of blood T cell repertoires in COVID-19. Assay used: immunoSEQ multiplex PCR; TCRdb lists only in-frame clones, some missing. The profile shows about 230,000 clones, 85% of them singletons. The sequenced sample consisted of peripheral blood. These TCRs come from a man in his fifties or sixties with COVID-19, enrolled during active disease.

This clone was seen only a few times. The chain combines TRBV27 with TRBJ2-2, with TRBD2 matching over 8 bases. Germline values: CDR1 MNHEY, CDR2 SMNVEV (reference sequence). This CDR3 is 14 amino acids long. Unmatched junction bases numbered 6, after V lost 8 bases and J lost 4 bases. CDR3 in DNA: TGTGCCAGCCGGCCGGGGGGGAGCACCGGGGAGCTGTTTTTT. This encodes CASRPGGSTGELFF.

The V gene is TRBV15, the J gene TRBJ1-4; 9 bases map to TRBD1. Trimming removed 3 bases from V and 6 bases from J; junction bases left unmatched: 8. This CDR3 is 16 amino acids long. Germline V gene sequence: CDR1 LNHNV, CDR2 YYDKDF (reference sequence). The CDR3 loop is CATSSPPGQGYEKLFF. The DNA of the CDR3 is TGTGCCACCAGCAGCCCTCCGGGACAGGGATATGAAAAACTGTTTTTT.

J is TRBJ2-7 and V is TRBV29-1; D is perhaps TRBD1 (6 bases). Per germline, CDR1 SQVTM and CDR2 ANQGSEA. The CDR3 totals 11 residues. V gave up 5 bases and J gave up 6 bases, with 11 bases separating them. Here the CDR3 reads CSVKGTFEQYF. CDR3 DNA: TGCAGCGTTAAGGGGACATTCGAGCAGTACTTC.

The rearrangement joins TRBV25-1 to TRBJ2-5; 7 bases are shared with TRBD2. Germline assignment: CDR1 MGHDK and CDR2 SYGVNS. The CDR3 is 18 amino acids. V was pared by 1 base and J by 4 bases, with 15 bases of the junction left unmatched. The CDR3 here is CASSEFPNQRGGGETQYF. The CDR3 DNA reads as TGTGCCAGCAGTGAATTCCCTAATCAGCGGGGCGGGGGAGAGACCCAGTACTTC.

J is TRBJ1-4 and V is TRBV28; 7 bases are shared with TRBD1. CDR3 length: 13 amino acids. J was trimmed by 6 bases and V by 7 bases; bases with no gene match: 5. Germline V lookup: CDR1 MDHEN, CDR2 SYDVKM. The CDR3 nucleotides read TGTGCCAGCACGACAGGGAGGTATGAAAAACTGTTTTTT. Translated: CASTTGRYEKLFF. Based on the CDR3 plus reference TRBV28 and TRBJ1-4, the full variable domain is DVKVTQSSRYLVKRTGEKVFLECVQDMDHENMFWYRQDPGLGLRLIYFSYDVKMKEKGDIPEGYSVSREKKERFSLILESASTNQTSMYLCASTTGRYEKLFFGSGTQLSVL.

CDR3 sequence: CSVVQDRMTEAFF. The DNA of the CDR3 is TGCAGCGTTGTCCAAGACAGAATGACTGAAGCTTTCTTT. The rearrangement links TRBV29-1 to TRBJ1-1, with D possibly matching TRBD1 (5 bases). The V gene lost 4 bases and the J gene lost 5 bases, with 14 bases spanning the gap. This CDR3 region has 13 residues. In germline, CDR1 is SQVTM, CDR2 ANQGSEA.

The chain joins TRBV19 to TRBJ2-2; 10 bases are a match to TRBD1. V shed 4 bases, J shed 6 bases, and the junction held 2 bases outside the gene matches. This CDR3 contains 14 residues. Germline CDR1 and CDR2: LNHDA and SQIVND (reference sequence). The CDR3 protein is CASSRGQGSGELFF. CDR3 coding DNA: TGTGCCAGTAGTAGGGGACAGGGGTCCGGGGAGCTGTTTTTT.

The CDR3 spells CASSLTGQTEAFF. The CDR3 nucleotides are TGTGCCAGCAGCTTAACCGGACAGACTGAAGCTTTCTTT. The rearrangement links TRBV7-2 to TRBJ1-1; perhaps TRBD1 as D (6 bases). Germline CDR1 reads SGHTA; CDR2 reads FQGNSA. This CDR3 has 13 residues. Trimming took off 2 bases at V and 5 bases at J, with 9 bases between the two ends.

The V call is TRBV15, the J call TRBJ1-2; TRBD1 matches at 8 bases. V shed 6 bases and J 2 bases; nucleotides not matched to a gene: 8. CDR1 is LNHNV and CDR2 is YYDKDF in the germline V gene (reference sequence). The CDR3 sequence is 15 residues long. The CDR3 reads CATRDTGGLNYGYTF. CDR3 DNA sequence: TGTGCCACCAGAGATACAGGGGGTCTAAACTATGGCTACACCTTC.

This chain joins TRBV7-3 and TRBJ2-3; D ambiguous. The CDR3 spans 13 residues. V gave up 1 base and J gave up 4 bases, with 6 bases separating them. Germline V gene data show CDR1 as SGHTA and CDR2 as FQGTGA. Here the CDR3 DNA reads TGTGCCAGCAGCTTAATGCCAGCAGATACGCAGTATTTT. The encoded protein is CASSLMPADTQYF. Full variable domain (rest looked up from reference TRBV7-3 and TRBJ2-3): GAGVSQTPSNKVTEKGKYVELRCDPISGHTALYWYRQSLGQGPEFLIYFQGTGAADDSGLPNDRFFAVRPEGSVSTLKIQRTERGDSAVYLCASSLMPADTQYFGPGTRLTVL.

This chain connects TRBV5-1 to TRBJ2-7; D gene unclear. The CDR3 runs to 14 residues. CDR1 and CDR2 (germline): SGHRS, YFSETQ. V lost 0 bases to trimming and J lost 3 bases, with 10 bases between them. The CDR3 loop is CASSLGKTGYEQYF. DNA of the CDR3: TGCGCCAGCAGCTTGGGCAAAACCGGCTACGAGCAGTACTTC.

The chain has TRBV7-2 and TRBJ1-3; the D gene is possibly TRBD1 (6 bases). Trimming took 4 bases from V and 0 from J, leaving 10 bases between them. This CDR3 has 15 residues. Germline-derived CDR1 and CDR2 are SGHTA and FQGNSA. CDR3 in DNA: TGTGCCAGCAGCTCACGGGACAACTCTGGAAACACCATATATTTT. This codes for CASSSRDNSGNTIYF.

The CDR3, as DNA: TGTGCCAGCAGCAACCGACAGGGGAACGAGCAGTACTTC. This translates into CASSNRQGNEQYF. The gene calls are TRBV21-1 and TRBJ2-7; the table's D call, TRBD1, has no DNA check behind it. TRBV21-1 is designated a pseudogene. This CDR3 has 13 amino acids.

The rearrangement joins TRBV5-6 to TRBJ1-5; D remains unclear. Germline CDR1 reads SGHDT; CDR2 reads YYEEEE. This CDR3 has 15 amino acids. The ends were cut back, 4 bases at V and 2 bases at J, with 13 bases in the middle. Written as DNA, the CDR3 is TGTGCCAGCAGCGTTACCGGTTCGGGCAATCAGCCCCAGCATTTT. This translates into CASSVTGSGNQPQHF.

This clone was found once. J is TRBJ1-5 and V is TRBV7-9; D is undetermined. V lost 1 base to trimming and J lost 0 bases, with 4 bases between them. The germline CDR1 and CDR2 sequences are SEHNR and FQNEAQ (reference sequence). The CDR3 has 14 residues. As DNA, the CDR3 is TGTGCCAGCAGCTTAGTCAGTAGCAATCAGCCCCAGCATTTT. It encodes CASSLVSSNQPQHF.

The chain recombines TRBV4-2 with TRBJ1-5; D gene ambiguous. Germline V gene sequence: CDR1 LGHNA, CDR2 YNFKEQ. The length of the CDR3 is 15 residues. Deletions cut 1 base from V and 4 bases from J, with 11 bases between. The CDR3 is CASSQAAGLNQPQHF. CDR3 in DNA: TGTGCCAGCAGCCAAGCGGCAGGCCTAAATCAGCCCCAGCATTTT.

The J gene is TRBJ2-2, the V gene TRBV5-1, with 8 bases aligning to TRBD2. V shed 2 bases and J 3 bases; nucleotides not matched to a gene: 6. The CDR3 extends over 16 amino acids. CDR1 and CDR2 from the germline V gene are SGHRS and YFSETQ. In nucleotides, the CDR3 is TGCGCCAGCAGCTTTCGGTCGGGGGGGCACACCGGGGAGCTGTTTTTT. This codes for CASSFRSGGHTGELFF.

The chain is built from TRBV5-1 and TRBJ2-2; 8 bases line up with TRBD2. In germline, CDR1 is SGHRS, CDR2 YFSETQ. The J segment lost 4 bases and the V segment lost 4 bases, leaving 9 bases of the junction unmatched. This CDR3 contains 16 residues. The DNA for the CDR3 is TGCGCCAGCAGCAAGCGGGGGACTGGGGTCACCGGGGAGCTGTTTTTT. Its translation: CASSKRGTGVTGELFF. The full variable domain, completed using reference TRBV5-1 and TRBJ2-2, is KAGVTQTPRYLIKTRGQQVTLSCSPISGHRSVSWYQQTPGQGLQFLFEYFSETQRNKGNFPGRFSGRQFSNSRSEMNVSTLELGDSALYLCASSKRGTGVTGELFFGEGSRLTVL.

The chain employs TRBV19 and TRBJ2-7, with 8 positions matching TRBD1. Germline V CDR1 and CDR2: LNHDA, SQIVND (reference sequence). The CDR3 runs 15 residues. V was pared by 6 bases and J by 3 bases, with 10 bases of the junction left unmatched. The CDR3 spells CASRSTGDRFYEQYF. As DNA, the CDR3 is TGTGCCAGTAGGTCGACAGGGGACCGTTTCTACGAGCAGTACTTC.